This TCR beta chain was sequenced in a study of T-cell reconstitution after alpha-beta-depleted transplantation in children. The V end lost 6 bases, the J end lost 7 bases, and 15 bases lay between the germline ends. The V gene's germline CDR1 is DFQATT and CDR2 SNEGSKA (reference sequence). The CDR3 is 12 residues long. Unique molecular identifiers were incorporated during preparation of the TCRbeta library. TCRdb analysed the PCR reads with MiXCR anew, one entry per CDR3 protein. The sample records some 340,000 distinct CDR3 sequences, 10% being singletons. This clonotype came up a few times. The sample in question was PBMCs from the stem cell graft donor, obtained from the stem cell graft. The chain uses TRBV20-1 and TRBJ1-2, with D possibly matching TRBD1 (5 bases). This TCR was recovered from a human donor who donated a stem cell graft to a child with acute lymphoblastic leukemia. The chain's CDR3 is CSAPPLGGGYTF. CDR3 coding DNA: TGCAGTGCGCCGCCCCTCGGGGGTGGCTACACCTTC.